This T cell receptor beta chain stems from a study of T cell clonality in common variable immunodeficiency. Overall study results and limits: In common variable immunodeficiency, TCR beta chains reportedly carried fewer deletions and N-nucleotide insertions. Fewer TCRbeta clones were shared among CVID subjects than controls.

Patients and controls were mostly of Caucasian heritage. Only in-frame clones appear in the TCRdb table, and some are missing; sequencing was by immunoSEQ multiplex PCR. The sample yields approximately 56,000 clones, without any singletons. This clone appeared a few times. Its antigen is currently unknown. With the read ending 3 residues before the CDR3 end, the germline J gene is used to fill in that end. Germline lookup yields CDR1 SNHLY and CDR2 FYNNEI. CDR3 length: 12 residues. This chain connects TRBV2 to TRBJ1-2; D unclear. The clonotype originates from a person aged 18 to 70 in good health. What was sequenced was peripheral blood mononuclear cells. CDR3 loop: CASSASTDTYTF. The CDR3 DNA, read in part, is TGTGCCAGCAGCGCCAGCACAGATACC. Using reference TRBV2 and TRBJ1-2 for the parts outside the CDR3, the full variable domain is EPEVTQTPSHQVTQMGQEVILRCVPISNHLYFYWYRQILGQKVEFLVSFYNNEISEKSEIFDDQFSVERPDGSNFTLKIRSTKLEDSAMYFCASSASTDTYTFGSGTRLTVV.